This T cell receptor beta chain was captured in a study of shared clonotypes between healthy human individuals. The germline gives CDR1 MDHEN, CDR2 SYDVKM. The CDR3 is 13 residues long. V was shortened by 9 bases and J by 8 bases, with 19 bases between the two germline ends. Investigators spread the genomic DNA of each subset evenly over several immunoSEQ plates. As processed by the authors: ImmunoSEQ output held junction-only sequences without quality scores, so filtering differed. The assay was immunoSEQ multiplex PCR, and TCRdb's table has in-frame clones only and misses some. D and trimming were read from the DNA, whereas the V and J calls and clone size are those reported in that table. This sample yields 450,000 to 600,000 clones, of which approximately 79% are seen a single time; 13% belongs to the top ten.

Input material: PBMCs. The TCR comes from a woman in her thirties or forties in good health. Some clones in this sample may be carry-over from other donors' samples. The chain couples TRBV28 to TRBJ1-2; maybe TRBD1 (6 bases). The CDR3 coding sequence is TGTGCCAGTCTCCCTGGGGGGGCTTGGGGCTACACCTTC. It translates to CASLPGGAWGYTF.